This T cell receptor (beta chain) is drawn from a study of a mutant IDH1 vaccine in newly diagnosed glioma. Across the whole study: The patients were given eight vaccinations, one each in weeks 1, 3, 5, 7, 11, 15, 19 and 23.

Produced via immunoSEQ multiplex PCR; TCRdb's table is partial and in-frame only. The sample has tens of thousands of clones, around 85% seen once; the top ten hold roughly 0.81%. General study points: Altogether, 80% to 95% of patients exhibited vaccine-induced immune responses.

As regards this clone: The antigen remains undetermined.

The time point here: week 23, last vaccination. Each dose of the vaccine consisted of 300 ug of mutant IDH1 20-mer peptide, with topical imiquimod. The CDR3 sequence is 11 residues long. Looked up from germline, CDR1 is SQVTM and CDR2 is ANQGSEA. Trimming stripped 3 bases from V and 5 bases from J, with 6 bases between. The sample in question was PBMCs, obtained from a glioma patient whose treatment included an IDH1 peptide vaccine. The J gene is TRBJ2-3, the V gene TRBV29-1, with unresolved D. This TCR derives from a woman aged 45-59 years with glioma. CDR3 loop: CSVEIRDTQYF. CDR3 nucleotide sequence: TGCAGCGTTGAGATCCGAGATACGCAGTATTTT.